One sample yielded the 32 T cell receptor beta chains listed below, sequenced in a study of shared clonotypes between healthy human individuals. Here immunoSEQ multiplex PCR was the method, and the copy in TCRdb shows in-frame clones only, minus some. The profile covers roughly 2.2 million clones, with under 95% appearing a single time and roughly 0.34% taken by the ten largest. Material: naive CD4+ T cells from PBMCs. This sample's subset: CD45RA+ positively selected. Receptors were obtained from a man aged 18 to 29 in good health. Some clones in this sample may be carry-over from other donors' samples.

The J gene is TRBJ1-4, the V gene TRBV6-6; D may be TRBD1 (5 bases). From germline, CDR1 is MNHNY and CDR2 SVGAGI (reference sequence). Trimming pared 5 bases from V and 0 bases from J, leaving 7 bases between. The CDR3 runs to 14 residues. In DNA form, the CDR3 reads TGTGCCAGCAGTCGGACATCAACTAATGAAAAACTGTTTTTT. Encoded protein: CASSRTSTNEKLFF.

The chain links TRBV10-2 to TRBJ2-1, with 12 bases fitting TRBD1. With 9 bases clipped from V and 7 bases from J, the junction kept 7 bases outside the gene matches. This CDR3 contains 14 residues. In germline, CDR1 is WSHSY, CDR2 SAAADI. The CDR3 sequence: CARIWDRGQNEQFF. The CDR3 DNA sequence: TGCGCCAGGATATGGGACAGGGGGCAGAATGAGCAGTTCTTC.

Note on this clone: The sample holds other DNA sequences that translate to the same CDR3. CDR3 sequence reads: CASSLVADSYEQYF. The CDR3 coding sequence is TGCGCCAGCAGCTTGGTCGCCGACTCCTACGAGCAGTACTTC. The gene calls are TRBV5-1 and TRBJ2-7, with D unclear. Per germline, CDR1 SGHRS and CDR2 YFSETQ. V gave up 0 bases and J gave up 0 bases, with 7 bases separating them. The CDR3 loop spans 14 amino acids.

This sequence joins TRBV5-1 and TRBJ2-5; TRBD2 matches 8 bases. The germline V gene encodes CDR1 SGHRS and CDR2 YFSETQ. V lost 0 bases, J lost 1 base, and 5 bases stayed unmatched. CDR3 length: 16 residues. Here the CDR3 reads CASSLVAGGIQETQYF. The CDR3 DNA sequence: TGCGCCAGCAGCTTGGTGGCGGGGGGCATCCAAGAGACCCAGTACTTC. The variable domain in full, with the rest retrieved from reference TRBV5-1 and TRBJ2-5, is KAGVTQTPRYLIKTRGQQVTLSCSPISGHRSVSWYQQTPGQGLQFLFEYFSETQRNKGNFPGRFSGRQFSNSRSEMNVSTLELGDSALYLCASSLVAGGIQETQYFGPGTRLLVL.

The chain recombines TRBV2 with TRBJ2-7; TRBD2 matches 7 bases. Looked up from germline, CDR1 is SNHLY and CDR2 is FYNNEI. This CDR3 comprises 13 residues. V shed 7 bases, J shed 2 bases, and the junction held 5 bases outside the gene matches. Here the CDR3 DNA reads TGTGCCAGCAAGGCAGGGAGGGCCTACGAGCAGTACTTC. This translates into CASKAGRAYEQYF.

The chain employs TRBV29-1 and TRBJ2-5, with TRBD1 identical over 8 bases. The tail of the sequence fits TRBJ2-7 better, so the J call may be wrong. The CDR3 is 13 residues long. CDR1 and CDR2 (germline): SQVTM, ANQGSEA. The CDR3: CSAIFGTGYEQYF. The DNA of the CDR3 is TGCAGCGCCATCTTCGGGACAGGCTACGAGCAGTACTTC.

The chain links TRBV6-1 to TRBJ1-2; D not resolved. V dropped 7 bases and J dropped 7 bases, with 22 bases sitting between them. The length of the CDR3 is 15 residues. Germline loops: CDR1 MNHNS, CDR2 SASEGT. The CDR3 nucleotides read TGTGCCAGCACGAGGCTGGGTTTGTGGGATTTTGGCTACACCTTC. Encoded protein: CASTRLGLWDFGYTF.

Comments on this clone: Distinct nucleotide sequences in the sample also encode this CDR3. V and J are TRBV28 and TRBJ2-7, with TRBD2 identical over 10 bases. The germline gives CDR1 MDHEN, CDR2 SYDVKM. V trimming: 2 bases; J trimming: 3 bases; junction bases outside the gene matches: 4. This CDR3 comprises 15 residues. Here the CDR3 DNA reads TGTGCCAGCAGTTTAAGGCTAGCGGGGGTCTACGAGCAGTACTTC. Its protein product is CASSLRLAGVYEQYF.

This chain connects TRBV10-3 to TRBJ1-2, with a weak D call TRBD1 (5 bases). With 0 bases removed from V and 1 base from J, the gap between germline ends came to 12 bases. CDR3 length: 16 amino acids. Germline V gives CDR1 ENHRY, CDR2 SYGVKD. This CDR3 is CAISESPGNINYGYTF. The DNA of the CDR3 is TGTGCCATCAGTGAGTCACCAGGGAATATTAACTATGGCTACACCTTC.

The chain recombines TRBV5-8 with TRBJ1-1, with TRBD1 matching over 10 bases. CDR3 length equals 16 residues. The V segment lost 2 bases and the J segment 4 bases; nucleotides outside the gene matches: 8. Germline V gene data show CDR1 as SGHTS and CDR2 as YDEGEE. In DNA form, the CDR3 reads TGTGCCAGCAGCTTACCGGGACAGGGGAGGATCACTGAAGCTTTCTTT. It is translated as CASSLPGQGRITEAFF. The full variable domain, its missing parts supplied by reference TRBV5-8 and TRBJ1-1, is EAGVTQSPTHLIKTRGQQATLRCSPISGHTSVYWYQQALGLGLQFLLWYDEGEERNRGNFPPRFSGRQFPNYSSELNVNALELEDSALYLCASSLPGQGRITEAFFGQGTRLTVV.

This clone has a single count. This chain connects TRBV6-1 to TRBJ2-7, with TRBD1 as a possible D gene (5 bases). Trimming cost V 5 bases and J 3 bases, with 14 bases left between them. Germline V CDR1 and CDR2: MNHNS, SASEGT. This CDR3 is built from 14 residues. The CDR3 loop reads CASSRDSLSYEQYF. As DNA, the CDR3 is TGTGCCAGCAGTAGAGACAGTCTGAGCTACGAGCAGTACTTC.

The CDR3 DNA follows: TGTGCCAGCAGCCAAGATATCGGCTCTGGAAACACCATATATTTT. As protein: CASSQDIGSGNTIYF. This chain links TRBV4-2 with TRBJ1-3; D is unresolved. Germline V gene lookup returns CDR1 LGHNA and CDR2 YNFKEQ. V was pared by 0 bases and J by 0 bases, with 6 bases between. This CDR3 contains 15 residues.

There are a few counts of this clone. CDR3 loop: CASNPGKRGYTF. DNA for the CDR3: TGTGCCAGCAACCCCGGGAAGAGAGGCTACACCTTC. This sequence joins TRBV7-9 and TRBJ1-2; the D is unclear. Trimming stripped 7 bases from V and 8 bases from J, with 14 bases between. Germline V lookup: CDR1 SEHNR, CDR2 FQNEAQ (reference sequence). The CDR3 contains 12 residues.

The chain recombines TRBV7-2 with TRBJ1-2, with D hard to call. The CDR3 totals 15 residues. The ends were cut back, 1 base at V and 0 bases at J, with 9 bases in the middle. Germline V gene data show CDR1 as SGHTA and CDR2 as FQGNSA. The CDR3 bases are TGTGCCAGCAGCTTAGTGCAGTTGACTAACTATGGCTACACCTTC. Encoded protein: CASSLVQLTNYGYTF.

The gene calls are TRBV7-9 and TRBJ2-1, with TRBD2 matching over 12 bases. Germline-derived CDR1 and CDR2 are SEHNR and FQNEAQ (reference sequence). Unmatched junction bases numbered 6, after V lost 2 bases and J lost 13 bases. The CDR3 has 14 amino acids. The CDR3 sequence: CASSLKASGGDQFF. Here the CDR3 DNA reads TGTGCCAGCAGCTTAAAGGCTAGCGGGGGGGACCAGTTCTTC.

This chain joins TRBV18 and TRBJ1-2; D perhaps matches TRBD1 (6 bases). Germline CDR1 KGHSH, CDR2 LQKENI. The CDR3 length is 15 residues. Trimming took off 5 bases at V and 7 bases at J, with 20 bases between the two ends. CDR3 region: CASSSGAEKGSGYTF. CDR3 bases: TGTGCCAGCTCATCAGGGGCAGAAAAGGGATCTGGCTACACCTTC. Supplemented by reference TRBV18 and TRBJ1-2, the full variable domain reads NAGVMQNPRHLVRRRGQEARLRCSPMKGHSHVYWYRQLPEEGLKFMVYLQKENIIDESGMPKERFSAEFPKEGPSILRIQQVVRGDSAAYFCASSSGAEKGSGYTFGSGTRLTVV.

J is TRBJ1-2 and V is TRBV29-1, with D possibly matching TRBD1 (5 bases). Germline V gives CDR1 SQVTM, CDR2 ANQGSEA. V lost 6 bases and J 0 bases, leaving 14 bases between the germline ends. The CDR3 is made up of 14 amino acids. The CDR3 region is CSVAAGPTNYGYTF. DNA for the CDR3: TGCAGCGTCGCCGCGGGACCGACTAACTATGGCTACACCTTC.

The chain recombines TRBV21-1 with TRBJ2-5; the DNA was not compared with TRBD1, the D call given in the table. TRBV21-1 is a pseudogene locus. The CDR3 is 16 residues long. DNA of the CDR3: TGTGCCAGCAGCAAGGGAGGGACAGGGGATAGGGAGACCCAGTACTTC. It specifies CASSKGGTGDRETQYF.

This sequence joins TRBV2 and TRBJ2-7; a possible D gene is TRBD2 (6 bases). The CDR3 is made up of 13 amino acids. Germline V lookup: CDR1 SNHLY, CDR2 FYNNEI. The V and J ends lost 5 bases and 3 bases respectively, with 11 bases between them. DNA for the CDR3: TGTGCCAGCAGTTCCTCGGGGGACTACGAGCAGTACTTC. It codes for CASSSSGDYEQYF.

The CDR3 here is CASSIRTSGRGAYNEQFF. CDR3 sequence (DNA): TGTGCCAGCAGCATTAGGACTAGCGGGAGGGGGGCCTACAATGAGCAGTTCTTC. The rearrangement joins TRBV27 to TRBJ2-1; 15 bases line up with TRBD2. Trimming at V came to 6 bases and at J to 2 bases, leaving 8 bases not matched to a gene. Germline loops: CDR1 MNHEY, CDR2 SMNVEV (reference sequence). The CDR3 runs to 18 residues.

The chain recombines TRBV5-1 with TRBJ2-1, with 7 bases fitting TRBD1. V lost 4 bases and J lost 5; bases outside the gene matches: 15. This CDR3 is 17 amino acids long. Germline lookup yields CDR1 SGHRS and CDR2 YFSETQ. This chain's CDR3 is CASSPVPRRQGDNEQFF. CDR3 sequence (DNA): TGCGCCAGCAGCCCAGTGCCCCGTAGACAGGGCGACAATGAGCAGTTCTTC.

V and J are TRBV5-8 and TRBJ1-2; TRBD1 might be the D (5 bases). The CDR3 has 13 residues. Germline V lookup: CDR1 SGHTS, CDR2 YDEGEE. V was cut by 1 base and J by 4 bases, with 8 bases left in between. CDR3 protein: CASSLWGTYGYTF. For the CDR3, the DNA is TGTGCCAGCAGCTTGTGGGGGACCTATGGCTACACCTTC.

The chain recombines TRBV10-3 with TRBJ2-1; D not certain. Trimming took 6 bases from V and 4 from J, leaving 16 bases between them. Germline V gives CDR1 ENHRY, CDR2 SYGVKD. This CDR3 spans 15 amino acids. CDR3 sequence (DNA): TGTGCCATCAGGCCCTTTTACGACGGTTACAATGAGCAGTTCTTC. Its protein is CAIRPFYDGYNEQFF.

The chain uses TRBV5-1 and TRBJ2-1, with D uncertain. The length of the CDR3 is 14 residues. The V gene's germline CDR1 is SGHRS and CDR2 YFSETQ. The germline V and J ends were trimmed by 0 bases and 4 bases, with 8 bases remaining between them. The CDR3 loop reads CASSLEGYYNEQFF. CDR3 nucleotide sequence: TGCGCCAGCAGCTTGGAGGGCTATTACAATGAGCAGTTCTTC.

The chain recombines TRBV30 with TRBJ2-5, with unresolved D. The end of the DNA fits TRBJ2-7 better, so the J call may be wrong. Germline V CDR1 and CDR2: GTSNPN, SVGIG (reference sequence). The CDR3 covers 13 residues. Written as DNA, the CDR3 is TGTGCCTGGAGTAGTTTTGGTTTTTACGAGCAGTACTTC. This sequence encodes CAWSSFGFYEQYF.

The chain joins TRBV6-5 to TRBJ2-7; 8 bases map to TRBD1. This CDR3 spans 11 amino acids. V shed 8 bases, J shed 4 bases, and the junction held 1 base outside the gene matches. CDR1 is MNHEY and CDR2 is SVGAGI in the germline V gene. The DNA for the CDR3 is TGTGCCAGCGACAGGGGATACGAGCAGTACTTC. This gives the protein CASDRGYEQYF.

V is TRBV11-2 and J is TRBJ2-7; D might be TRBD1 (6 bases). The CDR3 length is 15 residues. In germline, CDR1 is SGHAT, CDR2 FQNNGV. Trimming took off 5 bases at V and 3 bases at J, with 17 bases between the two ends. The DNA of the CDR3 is TGTGCCAGCAGCCAGACCGGGACATTACGCTACGAGCAGTACTTC. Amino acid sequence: CASSQTGTLRYEQYF.

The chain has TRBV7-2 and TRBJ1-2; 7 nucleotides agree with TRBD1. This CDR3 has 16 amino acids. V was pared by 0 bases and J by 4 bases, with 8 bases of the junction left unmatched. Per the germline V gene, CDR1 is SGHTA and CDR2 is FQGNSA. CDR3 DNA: TGTGCCAGCAGCTTAGCCCCGGGACAGCCGGCCTATGGCTACACCTTC. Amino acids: CASSLAPGQPAYGYTF.

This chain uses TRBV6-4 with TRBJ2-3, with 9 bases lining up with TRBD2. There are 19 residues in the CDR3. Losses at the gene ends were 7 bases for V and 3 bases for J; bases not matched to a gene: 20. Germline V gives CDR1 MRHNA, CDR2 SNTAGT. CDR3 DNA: TGTGCCAGCACCCACGCAGGGGCTAGCGGGACTCAAGAGACAGATACGCAGTATTTT. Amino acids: CASTHAGASGTQETDTQYF.

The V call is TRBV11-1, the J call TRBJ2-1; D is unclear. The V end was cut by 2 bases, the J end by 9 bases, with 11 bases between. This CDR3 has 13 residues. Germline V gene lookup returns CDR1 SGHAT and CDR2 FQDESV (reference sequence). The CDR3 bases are TGTGCCAGCAGCTTACTGCCCTCGTCTGAGCAGTTCTTC. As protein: CASSLLPSSEQFF.

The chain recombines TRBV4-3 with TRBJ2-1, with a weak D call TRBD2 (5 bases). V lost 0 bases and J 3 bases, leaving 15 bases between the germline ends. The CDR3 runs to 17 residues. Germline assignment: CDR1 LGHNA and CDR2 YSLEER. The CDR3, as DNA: TGCGCCAGCAGCCAAGATGCGCCTAGCCAGTTCTACAATGAGCAGTTCTTC. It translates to CASSQDAPSQFYNEQFF.

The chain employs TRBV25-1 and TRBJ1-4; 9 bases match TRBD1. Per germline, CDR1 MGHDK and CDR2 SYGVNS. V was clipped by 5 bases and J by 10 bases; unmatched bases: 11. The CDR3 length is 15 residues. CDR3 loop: CASSSAGTGSAKLFF. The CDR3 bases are TGTGCCAGCAGTTCGGCCGGGACAGGGTCTGCAAAACTGTTTTTT.